The source of this T cell receptor (beta chain) is a study of vaccination and CD4 T cells after COVID-19. Study details: Each of the control cultures got a CEFX pool, an HIV-1 Nef pool, or no peptide.

The length of the CDR3 is 14 residues. V lost 5 bases and J 3 bases, leaving 12 bases between the germline ends. CDR1 is LNHDA and CDR2 is SQIVND in the germline V gene (reference sequence). With the Oncomine TCR Beta short-read assay, DNA from cultured CD4+ T cells was sequenced. One entry per CDR3 protein results from TCRdb running MiXCR on the PCR reads. The data hold roughly 8,000 distinct CDR3 sequences, with around 40% observed a single time. This clonotype was seen more than once but under ten times. What it binds is unknown. Findings of the study overall: Median SARS-CoV-2-reactive clonotype numbers rose nonsignificantly, about 20 to 38.

Treatment described: approximately nine-day PBMC culture with coronavirus spike peptide pools or control peptides (ViraFEST assay). Samples of CD4+ T cells were obtained from the unexposed donor before the COVID-19 pandemic (2011-2018). The TCR originated in a human donor in good health. Sequenced material: CD4+ T cells from blood, cultured in vitro. The V and J genes are TRBV19 and TRBJ2-3; D is perhaps TRBD1 (6 bases). CDR3 DNA: TGTGCCAGTAGTGCACTACAGGGAACAGATACGCAGTATTTT. Protein product: CASSALQGTDTQYF.